This T cell receptor beta chain is from a study of blood T cells in healthy people across ages (dated by TCRdb to between 2014 and 2016). Background for the entire study: Template switching captured roughly one uniquely barcoded TCR beta cDNA molecule per two T cells in model experiments. Age-related changes in TCR beta repertoire diversity were measured in the study by deep sequencing normalized with unique cDNA molecular identifiers. The donors were divided into four age groups: young (average around 16 years), middle-aged (around 37), aged (around 67) and long-lived (82). To avoid experimental bias, donors of different ages were randomly spread across the sequencing lanes. For two donors (one aged 18 to 29 and one aged 80 or older), the study analyzed two additional independent replicas of 1 million unique cDNA reads from the same blood draw.

Library generation was performed with 5' RACE. The sequencer listed for this sample is Illumina HiSeq 2500. The second PCR ran for roughly 6 to 11 cycles and used a J-beta primer mix along with a sample-barcoded 5' primer. Each TCR beta cDNA molecule received a unique molecular identifier from a template-switch 5' adaptor carrying 12 random nucleotides. Each sample yielded at least 2.5 million CDR3-containing paired-end reads. All of the RNA was converted into first-strand cDNA using the Mint cDNA synthesis kit, with a TRBC-specific oligonucleotide serving as the primer. Following uracil-DNA glycosylase treatment, all cDNA underwent a first 18-cycle PCR with the universal primers M1SS and BC2_uni_R. In the authors' own workflow: For normalization, 1 million high-quality reads were randomly selected from each sample, with every read carrying a distinct molecular identifier. Instead of being binned into consensus sequences, reads with shared molecular identifiers were discarded. MiTCR, run with a Q25 quality threshold and the strictest error-elimination algorithm, handled CDR3 identification, clonotype clustering and error correction. A nonparametric unseen species model with Euler transformation was used to estimate lower-bound total TCR beta diversity. The public reads were reprocessed in TCRdb via fastp at Q25 and MiXCR, keeping in-frame beta chains. Under each unique CDR3 protein, matching rows form one entry showing the most common genes and DNA. The V and J calls follow TCRdb's processing rather than the paper's. This sample gives about 1 million distinct CDR3 sequences in total; 40% to 50% of them show up just once. The biggest ten clones account for 15% to 20% of the sample.

What the work shows at the level of the full study, not this receptor alone: Because profiling used bulk unsorted PBMCs, naive and antigen-experienced compartments could not be compared conclusively. As age increased, observed TCR beta diversity per million T cells dropped in a roughly linear way, and a significant reduction was already evident by age 40. The percentage of naive T cells measured by flow cytometry correlated strongly with observed TCR beta diversity. Estimates of total diversity from one million sequenced T cells were regarded as lower bounds and underestimates. Compared with the aged group, more naive CD4+ T cells, fewer expanded clones and increased TCR diversity were shown by the long-lived group, suggesting age selection. Because donor CMV infection status was unknown, age-related changes in expanded clonotypes were potentially confounded.

V lost 6 bases and J lost 8 bases; the stretch between them is 14 bases long. The CDR3 runs 13 amino acids, cysteine and phenylalanine included. The CDR3 DNA has 39 bases and is translated from base 1. The germline V gene (reference sequence) supplies CDR1 WNHNN and CDR2 SYGVQD. In its sample, this clonotype was seen a few times. It has no known antigen specificity. Base qualities are not provided; no much larger clone lies one nucleotide away. The roughly 39 donors, aged about 6 to 95 years, were systemically healthy Caucasian individuals from Russia. Around 9.7 milliliters of peripheral blood were collected from each donor into EDTA-treated Vacutainer tubes. PBMCs were isolated by Ficoll-Paque density-gradient centrifugation, with at least 6.5 million obtained per sample. Total RNA was extracted from PBMCs with Trizol reagent, with at least 5 micrograms obtained per sample. The percentages of naive CD45RAhigh/CD27high T cells were determined by flow cytometry on a PBMC aliquot from every donor.

The rearrangement combines TRBV10-1 with TRBJ2-1; TRBD2 might be the D gene, on 6 matching bases. The TCR comes from a woman in her fifties or sixties in good health. The material sequenced was blood. The CDR3 sequence is CASRPGLLHEQFF. The nucleotides are TGCGCCAGCAGACCGGGACTGCTTCATGAGCAGTTCTTC.